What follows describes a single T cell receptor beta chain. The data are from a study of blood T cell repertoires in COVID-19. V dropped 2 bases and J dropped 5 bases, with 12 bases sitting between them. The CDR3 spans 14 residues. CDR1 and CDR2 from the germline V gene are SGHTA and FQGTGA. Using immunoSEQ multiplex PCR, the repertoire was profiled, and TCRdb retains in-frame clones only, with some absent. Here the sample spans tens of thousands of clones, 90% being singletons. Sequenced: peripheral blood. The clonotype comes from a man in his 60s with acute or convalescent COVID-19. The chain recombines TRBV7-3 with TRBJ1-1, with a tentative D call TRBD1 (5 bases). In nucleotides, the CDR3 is TGTGCCAGCAGCTTAGGGGCCAGGAGAACTGAAGCTTTCTTT. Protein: CASSLGARRTEAFF.